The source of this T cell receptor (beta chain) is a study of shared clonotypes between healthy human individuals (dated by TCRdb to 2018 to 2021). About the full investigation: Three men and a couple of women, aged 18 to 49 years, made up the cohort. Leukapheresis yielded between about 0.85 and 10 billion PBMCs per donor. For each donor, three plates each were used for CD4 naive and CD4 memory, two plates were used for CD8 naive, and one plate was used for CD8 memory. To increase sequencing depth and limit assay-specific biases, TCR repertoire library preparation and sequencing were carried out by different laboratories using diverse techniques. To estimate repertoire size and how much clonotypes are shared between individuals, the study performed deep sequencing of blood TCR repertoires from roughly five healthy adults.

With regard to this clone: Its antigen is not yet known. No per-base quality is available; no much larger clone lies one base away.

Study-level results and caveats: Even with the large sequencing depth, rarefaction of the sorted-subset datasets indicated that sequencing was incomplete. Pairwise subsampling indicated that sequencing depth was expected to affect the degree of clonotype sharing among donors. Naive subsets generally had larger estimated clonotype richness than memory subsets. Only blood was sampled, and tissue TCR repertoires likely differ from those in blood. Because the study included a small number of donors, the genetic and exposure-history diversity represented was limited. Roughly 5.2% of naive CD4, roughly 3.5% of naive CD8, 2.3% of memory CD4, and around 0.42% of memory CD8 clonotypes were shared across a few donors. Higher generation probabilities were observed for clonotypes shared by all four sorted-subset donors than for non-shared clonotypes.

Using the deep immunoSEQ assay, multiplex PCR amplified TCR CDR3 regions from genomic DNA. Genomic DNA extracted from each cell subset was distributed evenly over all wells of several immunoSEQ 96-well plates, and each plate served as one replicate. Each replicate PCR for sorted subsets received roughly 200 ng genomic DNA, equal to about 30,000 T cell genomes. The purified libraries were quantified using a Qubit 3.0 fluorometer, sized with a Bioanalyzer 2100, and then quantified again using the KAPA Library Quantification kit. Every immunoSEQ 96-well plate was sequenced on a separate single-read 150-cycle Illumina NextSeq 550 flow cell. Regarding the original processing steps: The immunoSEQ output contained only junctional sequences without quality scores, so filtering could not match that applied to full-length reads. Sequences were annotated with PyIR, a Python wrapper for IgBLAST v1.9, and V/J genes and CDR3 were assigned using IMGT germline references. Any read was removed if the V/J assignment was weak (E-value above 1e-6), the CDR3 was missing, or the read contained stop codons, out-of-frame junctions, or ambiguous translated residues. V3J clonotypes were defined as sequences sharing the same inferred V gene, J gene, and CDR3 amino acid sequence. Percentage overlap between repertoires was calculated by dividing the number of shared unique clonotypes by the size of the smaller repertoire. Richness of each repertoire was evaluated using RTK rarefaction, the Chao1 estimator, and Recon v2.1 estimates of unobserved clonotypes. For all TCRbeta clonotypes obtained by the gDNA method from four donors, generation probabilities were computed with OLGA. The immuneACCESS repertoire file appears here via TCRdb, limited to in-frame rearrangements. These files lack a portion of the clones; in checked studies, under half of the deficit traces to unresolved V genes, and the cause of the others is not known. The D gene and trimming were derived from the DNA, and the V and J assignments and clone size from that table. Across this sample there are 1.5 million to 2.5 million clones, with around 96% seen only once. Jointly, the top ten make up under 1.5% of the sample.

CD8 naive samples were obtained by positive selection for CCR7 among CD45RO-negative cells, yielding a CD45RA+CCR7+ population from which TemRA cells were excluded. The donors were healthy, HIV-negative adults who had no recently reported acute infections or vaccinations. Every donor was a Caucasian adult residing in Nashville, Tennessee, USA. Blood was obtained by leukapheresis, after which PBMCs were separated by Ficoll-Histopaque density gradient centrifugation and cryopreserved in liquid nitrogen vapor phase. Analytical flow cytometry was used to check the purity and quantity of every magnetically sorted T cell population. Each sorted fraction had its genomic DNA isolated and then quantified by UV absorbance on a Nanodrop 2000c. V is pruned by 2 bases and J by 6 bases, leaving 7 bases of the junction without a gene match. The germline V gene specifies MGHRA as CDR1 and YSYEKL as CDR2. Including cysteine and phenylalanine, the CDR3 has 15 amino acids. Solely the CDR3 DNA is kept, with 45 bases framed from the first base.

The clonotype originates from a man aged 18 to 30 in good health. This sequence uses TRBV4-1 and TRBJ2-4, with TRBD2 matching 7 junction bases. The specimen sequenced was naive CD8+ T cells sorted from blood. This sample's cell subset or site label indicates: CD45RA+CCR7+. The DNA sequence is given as TGCGCCAGCAGCCAATGGTGGGAGGGGACAAACATTCAGTACTTC. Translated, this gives CASSQWWEGTNIQYF.